Listed here are 17 T cell receptor beta chains from one sample, sequenced in a study of T cell responses to AZD1222 COVID-19 vaccine (dated by TCRdb to the early 2020s). Library prep was done by the immunoSEQ multiplex PCR assay. The source is immuneACCESS, and TCRdb retained only in-frame sequences with V and J called. Part of the clones is not carried over; for the studies checked, unresolved V genes explain less than half of this, and the remainder is unexplained. This sample holds over 110,000 clones; around 90% were observed only once. Together, the top ten hold 2.5% to 3.5% of the sample. The sample's time point label, in plain terms: baseline before first vaccination. The specimen was peripheral blood, collected on day 0 of AZD1222 vaccination. Source of these receptors: an adult in good health.

The CDR3 sequence: CASSELTEIAEAFF. Written as DNA, the CDR3 is TGTGCCAGCAGTGAGCTGACAGAAATAGCTGAAGCTTTCTTT. The chain uses TRBV25-1 and TRBJ1-1; perhaps TRBD1 as D (5 bases). CDR1 is MGHDK, CDR2 SYGVNS, per germline. V lost 3 bases and J 6 bases, leaving 14 bases between the germline ends. The CDR3 is made up of 14 amino acids. Drawing the rest from reference TRBV25-1 and TRBJ1-1, the complete variable domain is EADIYQTPRYLVIGTGKKITLECSQTMGHDKMYWYQQDPGMELHLIHYSYGVNSTEKGDLSSESTVSRIRTEHFPLTLESARPSHTSQYLCASSELTEIAEAFFGQGTRLTVV.

V is TRBV24-1 and J is TRBJ2-7; D might be TRBD2 (6 bases). Germline V gene sequence: CDR1 KGHDR, CDR2 SFDVKD. V lost 3 bases to trimming and J lost 2 bases, with 7 bases between them. The CDR3 sequence is 13 residues long. This CDR3 reads CATSDQRAYEQYF. Here the CDR3 DNA reads TGTGCCACCAGTGATCAGCGGGCCTACGAGCAGTACTTC.

The chain joins TRBV30 to TRBJ1-1; D is unresolved. CDR1 and CDR2 from the germline V gene are GTSNPN and SVGIG (reference sequence). The CDR3 extends over 13 amino acids. V was trimmed by 0 bases and J by 2 bases, leaving 7 bases between them. The CDR3 sequence is CAWSVGVNTEAFF. The CDR3 bases are TGTGCCTGGAGTGTGGGAGTTAACACTGAAGCTTTCTTT.

The rearrangement uses TRBV11-1 and TRBJ1-1, with D uncertain. The CDR3 consists of 15 residues. Germline V gene data show CDR1 as SGHAT and CDR2 as FQDESV (reference sequence). V was cut by 1 base and J by 0 bases, with 9 bases left in between. This CDR3 is CASSLVGSMNTEAFF. CDR3 nucleotide sequence: TGTGCCAGCAGCTTAGTAGGGAGCATGAACACTGAAGCTTTCTTT.

V and J are TRBV7-9 and TRBJ1-1; no reliable D call. Trimming took 1 base from V and 7 from J, leaving 13 bases between them. CDR1 SEHNR and CDR2 FQNEAQ come from the germline V gene (reference sequence). The CDR3 is 14 residues long. The CDR3 DNA sequence: TGTGCCAGCAGCTTAGTTTCCCCAGGCTATGAAGCTTTCTTT. Encoded protein: CASSLVSPGYEAFF.

This rearrangement joins TRBV7-3 to TRBJ2-2; D possibly uses TRBD1 or TRBD2 (5 bases each). Trimming pared 5 bases from V and 3 bases from J, leaving 16 bases between. Germline assignment: CDR1 SGHTA and CDR2 FQGTGA. CDR3 length equals 16 residues. The CDR3 nucleotides read TGTGCCAGCAGCCTCCTCGGGACGCGCGACACCGGGGAGCTGTTTTTT. Translating gives CASSLLGTRDTGELFF.

The chain links TRBV29-1 to TRBJ2-7; 10 bases agree with TRBD2. V lost 3 bases to trimming and J lost 9 bases; unmatched junction nucleotides: 5. This CDR3 is built from 12 residues. CDR1 is SQVTM, CDR2 ANQGSEA, per germline. CDR3 DNA sequence: TGCAGCGTTGAGCTAGCGGGAGTTGCGCAGTACTTC. Its protein is CSVELAGVAQYF.

The chain couples TRBV28 to TRBJ1-1; D gene uncertain. CDR1 and CDR2 (germline): MDHEN, SYDVKM. Deletions cut 4 bases from V and 7 bases from J, with 10 bases between. The CDR3 loop spans 12 amino acids. The CDR3 DNA reads as TGTGCCAGCAGTTGGAGCGGCCTTGAAGCTTTCTTT. This translates into CASSWSGLEAFF.

The genes are TRBV3-1 (or the pseudogene TRBV3-2) and TRBJ2-7; D may be TRBD1 (5 bases). Looked up from germline, CDR1 is LGHDT and CDR2 is YNNKEL (reference sequence). The CDR3 contains 14 residues. The V end was cut by 2 bases, the J end by 5 bases, with 13 bases between. The CDR3 nucleotides read TGTGCCAGCAGCCAAATCGCAGGGCGGCACGAGCAGTACTTC. Amino acids: CASSQIAGRHEQYF.

The chain is built from TRBV28 and TRBJ1-1; no clear D. The CDR3 has 13 residues. Germline V CDR1 and CDR2: MDHEN, SYDVKM. V lost 6 bases to trimming and J lost 1 base, with 9 bases between them. DNA of the CDR3: TGTGCCAGCAGAAGCCACGAGAACACTGAAGCTTTCTTT. Its protein product is CASRSHENTEAFF.

The CDR3 bases are TGTGCCAGTCTAAATGGGATGAACACTGAAGCTTTCTTT. It yields the protein CASLNGMNTEAFF. J is TRBJ1-1 and V is TRBV6-5; D gene ambiguous. The CDR3 loop spans 13 amino acids. CDR1 and CDR2 (germline): MNHEY, SVGAGI. The ends were cut back, 9 bases at V and 0 bases at J, with 11 bases in the middle.

The chain has TRBV30 and TRBJ1-5, with 7 bases that match TRBD1. The CDR3 contains 16 residues. Germline lookup yields CDR1 GTSNPN and CDR2 SVGIG (reference sequence). J was trimmed by 0 bases and V by 0 bases; bases with no gene match: 5. CDR3 nucleotide sequence: TGTGCCTGGAGTGTACTGGGACAGCTTAGCAATCAGCCCCAGCATTTT. Translation: CAWSVLGQLSNQPQHF.

The rearrangement uses TRBV19 and TRBJ1-2, with D unresolved. The germline gives CDR1 LNHDA, CDR2 SQIVND (reference sequence). This CDR3 is built from 17 residues. The V end was cut by 3 bases, the J end by 4 bases, with 21 bases between. The CDR3 coding sequence is TGTGCCAGTAGTATGGATTTTCGTCGGTCAGCCGCCTATGGCTACACCTTC. It specifies CASSMDFRRSAAYGYTF.

This clone is classed as medium-sized (0.01 to 0.1%). V is TRBV12-5 and J is TRBJ1-2; 8 nucleotides line up with TRBD1. This CDR3 contains 14 residues. Trimming removed 6 bases from V and 4 bases from J; junction bases left unmatched: 7. The V gene's germline CDR1 is LGHNT and CDR2 FRNRAP. The CDR3 region is CASGWDRTIYGYTF. For the CDR3, the DNA is TGTGCTAGTGGGTGGGACAGGACGATCTATGGCTACACCTTC.

The V gene is TRBV6-5, the J gene TRBJ2-2; the match to TRBD2 covers 10 bases. V gave up 7 bases and J gave up 8 bases; unmatched junction bases: 7. The V gene's germline CDR1 is MNHEY and CDR2 SVGAGI. This CDR3 contains 14 residues. CDR3 sequence reads: CASTSLAGAGELFF. CDR3 in DNA: TGTGCCAGCACTTCCCTAGCGGGAGCTGGGGAGCTGTTTTTT.

The chain recombines TRBV30 with TRBJ1-2, with D tentatively TRBD1 (6 bases). CDR3 size: 14 residues. The V end was cut by 0 bases, the J end by 4 bases, with 12 bases between. CDR1 GTSNPN and CDR2 SVGIG come from the germline V gene (reference sequence). CDR3 sequence: CAWSVVEGGYGYTF. CDR3 sequence (DNA): TGTGCCTGGAGTGTAGTCGAGGGGGGCTATGGCTACACCTTC.

CDR3: CASTSRASNTEAFF. DNA for the CDR3: TGTGCCAGCACCTCGCGGGCCTCTAACACTGAAGCTTTCTTT. This chain connects TRBV5-5 to TRBJ1-1; D is unresolved. The V gene's germline CDR1 is SGHKS and CDR2 YYEKEE (reference sequence). Trimming pared 6 bases from V and 2 bases from J, leaving 14 bases between. CDR3 length equals 14 residues.